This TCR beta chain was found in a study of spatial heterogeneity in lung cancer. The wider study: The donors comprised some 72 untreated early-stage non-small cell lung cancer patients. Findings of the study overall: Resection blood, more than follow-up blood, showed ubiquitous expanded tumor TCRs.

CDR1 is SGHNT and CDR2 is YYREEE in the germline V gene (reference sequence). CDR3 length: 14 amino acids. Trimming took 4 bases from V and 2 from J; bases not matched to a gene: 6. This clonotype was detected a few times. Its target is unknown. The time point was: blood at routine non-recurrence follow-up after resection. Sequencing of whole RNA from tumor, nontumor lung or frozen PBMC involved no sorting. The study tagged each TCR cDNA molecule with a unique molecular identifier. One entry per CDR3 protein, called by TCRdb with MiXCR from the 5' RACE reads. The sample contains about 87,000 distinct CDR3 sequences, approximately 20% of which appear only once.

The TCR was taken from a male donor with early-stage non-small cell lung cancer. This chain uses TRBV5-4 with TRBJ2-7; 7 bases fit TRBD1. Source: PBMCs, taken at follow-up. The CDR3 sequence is CASSPDRPPYEQYF. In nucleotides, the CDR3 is TGTGCCAGCAGCCCGGACAGGCCCCCCTACGAGCAGTACTTC.